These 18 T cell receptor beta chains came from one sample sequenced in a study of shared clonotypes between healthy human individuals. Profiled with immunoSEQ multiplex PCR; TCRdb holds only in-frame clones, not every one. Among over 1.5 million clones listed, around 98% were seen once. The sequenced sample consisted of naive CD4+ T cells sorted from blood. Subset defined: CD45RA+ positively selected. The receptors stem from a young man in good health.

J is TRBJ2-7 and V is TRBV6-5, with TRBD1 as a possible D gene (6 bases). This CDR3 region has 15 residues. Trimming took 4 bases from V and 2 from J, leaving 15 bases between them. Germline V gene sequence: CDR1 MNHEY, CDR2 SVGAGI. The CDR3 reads CASSFSQGRAYEQYF. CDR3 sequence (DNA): TGTGCCAGCAGTTTTTCCCAGGGGCGGGCCTACGAGCAGTACTTC.

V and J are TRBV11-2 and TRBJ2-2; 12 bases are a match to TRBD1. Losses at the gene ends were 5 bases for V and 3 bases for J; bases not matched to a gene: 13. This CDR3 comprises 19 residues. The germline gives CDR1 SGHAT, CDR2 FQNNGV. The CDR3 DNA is TGTGCCAGCAGCCCACCCGGGACAGGGGGCTGGTTGGACACCGGGGAGCTGTTTTTT. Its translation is CASSPPGTGGWLDTGELFF.

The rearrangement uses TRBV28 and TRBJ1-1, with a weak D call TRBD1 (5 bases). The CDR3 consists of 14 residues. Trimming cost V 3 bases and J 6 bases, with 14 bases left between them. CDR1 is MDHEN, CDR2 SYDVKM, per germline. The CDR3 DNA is TGTGCCAGCAGTTTGGGGCAGCTCCCTCCTGAAGCTTTCTTT. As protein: CASSLGQLPPEAFF.

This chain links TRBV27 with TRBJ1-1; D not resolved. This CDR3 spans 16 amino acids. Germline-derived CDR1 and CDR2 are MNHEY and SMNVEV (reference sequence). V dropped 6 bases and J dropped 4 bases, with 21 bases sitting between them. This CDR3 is CASSRRLQQSRTEAFF. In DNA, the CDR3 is TGTGCCAGCAGCCGACGCCTCCAACAGTCGCGCACTGAAGCTTTCTTT.

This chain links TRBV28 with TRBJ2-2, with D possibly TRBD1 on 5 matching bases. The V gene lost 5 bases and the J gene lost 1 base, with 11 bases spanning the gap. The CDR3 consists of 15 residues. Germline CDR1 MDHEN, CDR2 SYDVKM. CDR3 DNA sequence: TGTGCCAGCAGTCCACAGGAGCTGAACACCGGGGAGCTGTTTTTT. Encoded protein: CASSPQELNTGELFF.

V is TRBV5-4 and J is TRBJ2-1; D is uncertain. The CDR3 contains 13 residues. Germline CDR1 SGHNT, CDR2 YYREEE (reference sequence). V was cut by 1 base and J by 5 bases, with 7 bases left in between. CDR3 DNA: TGTGCCAGCAGCTTGTTGGAAGACAATGAGCAGTTCTTC. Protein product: CASSLLEDNEQFF. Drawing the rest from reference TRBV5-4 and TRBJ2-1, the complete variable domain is ETGVTQSPTHLIKTRGQQVTLRCSSQSGHNTVSWYQQALGQGPQFIFQYYREEENGRGNFPPRFSGLQFPNYSSELNVNALELDDSALYLCASSLLEDNEQFFGPGTRLTVL.

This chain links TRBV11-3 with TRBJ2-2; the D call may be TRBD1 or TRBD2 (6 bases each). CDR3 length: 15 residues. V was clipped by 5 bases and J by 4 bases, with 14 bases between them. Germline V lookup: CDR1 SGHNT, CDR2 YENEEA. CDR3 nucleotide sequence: TGTGCCAGCAGCCCCGAGGGGGGAATCACCGGGGAGCTGTTTTTT. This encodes CASSPEGGITGELFF.

The CDR3 DNA sequence: TGCGCCAGCAGCGGATTGGGACTAGCGGGAAATACCTACAATGAGCAGTTCTTC. The encoded protein is CASSGLGLAGNTYNEQFF. The chain carries TRBV5-1 and TRBJ2-1; the match to TRBD2 covers 13 bases. Unmatched junction bases numbered 9, after V lost 4 bases and J lost 2 bases. CDR1 is SGHRS and CDR2 is YFSETQ in the germline V gene. CDR3 length equals 18 residues.

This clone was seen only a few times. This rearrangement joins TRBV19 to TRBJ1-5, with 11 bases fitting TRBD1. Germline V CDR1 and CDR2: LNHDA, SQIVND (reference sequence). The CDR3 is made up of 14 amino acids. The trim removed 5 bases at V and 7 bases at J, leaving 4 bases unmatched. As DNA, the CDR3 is TGTGCCAGTAGTGCGGACAGGGGGCTGCAGCCCCAGCATTTT. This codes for CASSADRGLQPQHF.

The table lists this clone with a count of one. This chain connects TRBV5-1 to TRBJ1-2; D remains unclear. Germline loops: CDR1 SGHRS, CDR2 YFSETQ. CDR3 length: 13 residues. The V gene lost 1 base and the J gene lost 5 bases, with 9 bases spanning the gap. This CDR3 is CASSLSEMYGYTF. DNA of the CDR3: TGCGCCAGCAGCTTGAGTGAGATGTATGGCTACACCTTC.

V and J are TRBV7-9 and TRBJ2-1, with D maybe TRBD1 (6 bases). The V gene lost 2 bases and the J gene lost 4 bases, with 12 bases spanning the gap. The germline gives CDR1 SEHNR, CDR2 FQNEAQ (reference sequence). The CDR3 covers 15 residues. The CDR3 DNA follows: TGTGCCAGCAGCTTACGAGGACAGCAATACAATGAGCAGTTCTTC. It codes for CASSLRGQQYNEQFF.

The CDR3 sequence is CASYDHSGRSGNEQFF. CDR3 DNA sequence: TGTGCCAGCTACGATCATAGCGGGAGGTCTGGGAATGAGCAGTTCTTC. This chain joins TRBV7-6 and TRBJ2-1; 10 positions match TRBD2. Per germline, CDR1 SGHVS and CDR2 FNYEAQ. The CDR3 length is 16 residues. V trimming: 8 bases; J trimming: 7 bases; junction bases outside the gene matches: 14.

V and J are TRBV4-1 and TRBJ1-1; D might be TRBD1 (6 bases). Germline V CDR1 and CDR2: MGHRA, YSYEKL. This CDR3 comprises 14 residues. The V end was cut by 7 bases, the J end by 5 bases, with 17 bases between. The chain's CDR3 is CASTTGGRETEAFF. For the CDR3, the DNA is TGCGCCAGCACCACTGGGGGGCGAGAAACTGAAGCTTTCTTT.

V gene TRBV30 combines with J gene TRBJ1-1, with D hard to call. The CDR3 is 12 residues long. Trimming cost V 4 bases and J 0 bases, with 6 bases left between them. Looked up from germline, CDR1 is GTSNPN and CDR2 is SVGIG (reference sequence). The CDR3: CAWTVMNTEAFF. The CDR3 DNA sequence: TGTGCCTGGACGGTGATGAACACTGAAGCTTTCTTT.

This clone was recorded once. DNA of the CDR3: TGTGCCAGCGCAGGGGTGCCGGTTTCGCCGCAGTATTTT. Protein: CASAGVPVSPQYF. The chain carries TRBV9 and TRBJ2-3, with D possibly TRBD1 on 6 matching bases. The CDR3 consists of 13 residues. The V end was cut by 7 bases, the J end by 10 bases, with 19 bases between. Looked up from germline, CDR1 is SGDLS and CDR2 is YYNGEE.

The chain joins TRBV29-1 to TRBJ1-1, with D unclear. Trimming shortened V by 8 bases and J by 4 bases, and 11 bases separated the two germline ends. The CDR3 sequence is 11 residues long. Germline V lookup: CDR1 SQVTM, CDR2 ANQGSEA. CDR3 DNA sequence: TGCAGCTCCGAGGTTGGCACTGAAGCTTTCTTT. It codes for CSSEVGTEAFF. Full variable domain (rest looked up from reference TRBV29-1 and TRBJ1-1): SAVISQKPSRDICQRGTSLTIQCQVDSQVTMMFWYRQQPGQSLTLIATANQGSEATYESGFVIDKFPISRPNLTFSTLTVSNMSPEDSSIYLCSSEVGTEAFFGQGTRLTVV.

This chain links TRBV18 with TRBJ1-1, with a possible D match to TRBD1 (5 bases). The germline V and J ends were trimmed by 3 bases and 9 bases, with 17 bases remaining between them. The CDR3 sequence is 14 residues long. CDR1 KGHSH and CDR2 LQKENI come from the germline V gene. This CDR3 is CASSPPGRGPKAFF. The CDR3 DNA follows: TGTGCCAGCTCACCCCCGGGAAGGGGCCCGAAAGCTTTCTTT.

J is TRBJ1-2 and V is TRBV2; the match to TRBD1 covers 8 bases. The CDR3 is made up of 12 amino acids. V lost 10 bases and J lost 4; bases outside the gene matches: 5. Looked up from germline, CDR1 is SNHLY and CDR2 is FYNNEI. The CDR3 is CAISGTGYGYTF. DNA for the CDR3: TGTGCCATTTCCGGGACAGGCTATGGCTACACCTTC. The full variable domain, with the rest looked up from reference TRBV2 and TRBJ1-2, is EPEVTQTPSHQVTQMGQEVILRCVPISNHLYFYWYRQILGQKVEFLVSFYNNEISEKSEIFDDQFSVERPDGSNFTLKIRSTKLEDSAMYFCAISGTGYGYTFGSGTRLTVV.